A selection of T cell receptor beta chains follows, all from one sample in a study of blood T cells in healthy people across ages. One entry per CDR3 protein, called by TCRdb with MiXCR from the 5' RACE reads. Here the sample spans more than 1,000,000 distinct CDR3 sequences, almost 25% being singletons. This sample also appeared in a second study, on T cells of mothers and their children.

Sequencing input: blood. The receptors stem from a girl aged 2 to 10 in good health. Both conserved end residues are part of each CDR3.

V	CDR3
TRBV28	CASSTFGLGGNEQFF
TRBV5-1	CASSAQSQNIQYF
TRBV6-5	CASSSEAGGTDTQYF
TRBV20-1	CSANLAGDSYEQYF
TRBV6-6	CASSYSSGGETQYF
TRBV28	CASSSLGWGEKLFF
TRBV11-1	CASSTLAGVNNEQFF
TRBV24-1	CATSDLRESSYNEQFF
TRBV7-6	CASSLDRVGTGELFF
TRBV5-1	CASSSEGLHYGYTF
TRBV29-1	CSVEFALAGRDHEQFF
TRBV6-2/TRBV6-3	CASSPTPDRGVDEQYF
TRBV12-3/TRBV12-4	CASSLDLPGAFF
TRBV7-2	CASMLTASYYGYTF
TRBV25-1	CASSEGGRPEAFF
TRBV28	CASSFSLLREETQYF
TRBV13	CASSLSIGQGVSYEQYF
TRBV11-2	CASSLEGGLPYEQYF
TRBV28	CASSLNPSVGYEQYF
TRBV15	CATSRGRDSGNTIYF
TRBV29-1	CSVSARALSYEQYF
TRBV7-7	CASSLDSRETQYF